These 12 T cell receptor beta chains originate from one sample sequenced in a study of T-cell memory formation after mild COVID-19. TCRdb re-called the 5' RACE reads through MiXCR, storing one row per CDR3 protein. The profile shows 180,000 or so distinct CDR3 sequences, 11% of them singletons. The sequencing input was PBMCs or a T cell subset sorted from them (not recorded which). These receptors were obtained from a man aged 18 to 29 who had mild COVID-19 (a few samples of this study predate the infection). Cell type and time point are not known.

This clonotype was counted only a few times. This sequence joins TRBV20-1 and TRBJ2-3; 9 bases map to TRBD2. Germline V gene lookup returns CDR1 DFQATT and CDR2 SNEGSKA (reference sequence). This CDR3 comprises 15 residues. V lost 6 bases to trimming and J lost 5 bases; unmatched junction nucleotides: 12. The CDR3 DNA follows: TGCAGTGCCGAGGTCGGGCGGGGGGGCCAAGATACGCAGTATTTT. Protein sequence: CSAEVGRGGQDTQYF.

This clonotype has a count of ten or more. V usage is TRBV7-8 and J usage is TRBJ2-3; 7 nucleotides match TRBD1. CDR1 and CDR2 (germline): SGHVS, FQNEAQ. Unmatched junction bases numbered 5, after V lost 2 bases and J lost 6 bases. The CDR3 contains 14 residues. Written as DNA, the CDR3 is TGTGCCAGCAGCTTAATAGGGGGCTACGATACGCAGTATTTT. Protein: CASSLIGGYDTQYF.

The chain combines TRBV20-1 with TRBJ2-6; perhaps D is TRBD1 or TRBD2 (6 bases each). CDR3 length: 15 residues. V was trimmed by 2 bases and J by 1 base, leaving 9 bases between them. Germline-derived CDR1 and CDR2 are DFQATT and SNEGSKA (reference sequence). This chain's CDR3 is CSARSGASGANVLTF. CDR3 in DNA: TGCAGTGCTAGATCGGGGGCTTCTGGGGCCAACGTCCTGACTTTC.

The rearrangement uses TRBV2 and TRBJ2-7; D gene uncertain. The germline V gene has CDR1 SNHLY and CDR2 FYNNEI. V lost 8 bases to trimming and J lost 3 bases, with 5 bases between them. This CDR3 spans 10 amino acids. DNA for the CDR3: TGTGCCAGCGCCAACTACGAGCAGTACGTC. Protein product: CASANYEQYV.

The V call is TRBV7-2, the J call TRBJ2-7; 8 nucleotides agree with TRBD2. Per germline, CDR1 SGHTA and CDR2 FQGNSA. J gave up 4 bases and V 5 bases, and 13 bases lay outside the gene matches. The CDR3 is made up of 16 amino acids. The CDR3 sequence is CASSERSGGPGYEQYF. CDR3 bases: TGTGCCAGCAGCGAGAGGTCGGGGGGGCCGGGTTACGAGCAGTACTTC. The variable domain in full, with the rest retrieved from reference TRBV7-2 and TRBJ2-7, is GAGVSQSPSNKVTEKGKDVELRCDPISGHTALYWYRQSLGQGLEFLIYFQGNSAPDKSGLPSDRFSAERTGGSVSTLTIQRTQQEDSAVYLCASSERSGGPGYEQYFGPGTRLTVT.

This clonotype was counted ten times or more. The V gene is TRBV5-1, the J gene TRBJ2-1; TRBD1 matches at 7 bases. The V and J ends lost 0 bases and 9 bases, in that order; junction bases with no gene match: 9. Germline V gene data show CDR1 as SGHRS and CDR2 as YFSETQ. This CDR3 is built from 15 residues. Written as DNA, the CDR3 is TGCGCCAGCAGCTTGGAGGAGGCAGGGGGTGGTGAGCAGTTCTTC. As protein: CASSLEEAGGGEQFF.

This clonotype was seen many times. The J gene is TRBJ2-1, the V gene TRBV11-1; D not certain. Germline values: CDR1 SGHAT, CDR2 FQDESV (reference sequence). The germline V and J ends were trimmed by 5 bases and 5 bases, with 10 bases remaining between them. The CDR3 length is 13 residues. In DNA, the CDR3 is TGTGCCAGCAGCAGCCAGGTCCACAATGAGCAGTTCTTC. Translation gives CASSSQVHNEQFF. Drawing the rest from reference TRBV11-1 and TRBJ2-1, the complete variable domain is EAEVAQSPRYKITEKSQAVAFWCDPISGHATLYWYRQILGQGPELLVQFQDESVVDDSQLPKDRFSAERLKGVDSTLKIQPAELGDSAMYLCASSSQVHNEQFFGPGTRLTVL.

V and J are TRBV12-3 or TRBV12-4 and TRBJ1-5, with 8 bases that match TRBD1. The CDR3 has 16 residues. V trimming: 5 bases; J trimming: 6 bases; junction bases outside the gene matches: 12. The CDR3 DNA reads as TGTGCCAGCAGTCCCGGTTACGGACAGGGCAGTCAGCCCCAGCATTTT. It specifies CASSPGYGQGSQPQHF.

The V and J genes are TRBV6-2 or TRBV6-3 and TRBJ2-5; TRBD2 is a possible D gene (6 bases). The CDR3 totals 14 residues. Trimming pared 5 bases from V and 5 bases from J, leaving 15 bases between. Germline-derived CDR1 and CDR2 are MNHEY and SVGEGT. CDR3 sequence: CASSGLAGSETQYF. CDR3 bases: TGTGCCAGCAGTGGCCTGGCGGGGAGTGAGACCCAGTACTTC.

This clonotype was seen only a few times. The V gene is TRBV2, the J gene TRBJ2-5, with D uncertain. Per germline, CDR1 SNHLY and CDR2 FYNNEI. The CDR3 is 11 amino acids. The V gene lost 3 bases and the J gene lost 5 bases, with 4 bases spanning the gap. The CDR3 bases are TGTGCCAGCAGTGATTGGGAGACCCAGTACTTC. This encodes CASSDWETQYF.

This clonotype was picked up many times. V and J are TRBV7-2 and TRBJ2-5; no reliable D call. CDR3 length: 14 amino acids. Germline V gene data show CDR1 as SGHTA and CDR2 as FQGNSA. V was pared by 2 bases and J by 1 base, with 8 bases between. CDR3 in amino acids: CASSLRRTQETQYF. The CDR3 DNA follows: TGTGCCAGCAGCTTACGGCGTACCCAAGAGACCCAGTACTTC.

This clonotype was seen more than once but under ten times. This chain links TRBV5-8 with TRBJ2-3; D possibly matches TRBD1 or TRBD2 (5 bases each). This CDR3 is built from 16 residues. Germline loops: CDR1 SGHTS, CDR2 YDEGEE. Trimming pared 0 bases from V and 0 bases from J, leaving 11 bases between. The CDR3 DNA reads TGTGCCAGCAGCTTGGAGGGACGTCCTAGCACAGATACGCAGTATTTT. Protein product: CASSLEGRPSTDTQYF.